Sequencing of this T cell receptor (beta chain) was carried out in a study of monozygotic twins with cystic fibrosis. Study-level results: Shared CDR3 numbers were not associated with age, concordance or severity. The repertoire was suggested to be naive-dominated, clonality median approximately 0.0093.

Only in-frame clones appear in the TCRdb table, and some are missing; sequencing was by immunoSEQ multiplex PCR. The data show about 39,000 clones, with around nine tenths seen just once and roughly 0.2% held by the top ten. With respect to this clone: Its specificity is not known.

Trimming removed 3 bases from V and 7 bases from J, with 15 bases in between. The CDR3 is made up of 15 amino acids. CDR1 and CDR2 from the germline V gene are SGHTA and FQGNSA. The sample was blood. The receptor's source is a boy aged 2 to 9 with cystic fibrosis. The J gene is TRBJ2-2, the V gene TRBV7-2; either TRBD1 or TRBD2 may fit D (5 bases each). The DNA of the CDR3 is TGTGCCAGCAGCTTTTATGCAGGGACCGACGGGGAGCTGTTTTTT. Encoded protein: CASSFYAGTDGELFF.